The 27 T cell receptor beta chains below all came from one sample that was sequenced in a study of T cells in Graves' hyperthyroidism and ophthalmopathy. Researchers amplified the TCR beta CDR3 regions from RNA transcripts. HTBI primers were employed in a first-round RT-PCR of the TCR CDR3. Via MiXCR, TCRdb re-called the multiplex PCR reads, giving one row per CDR3 protein. The table shows around 760,000 distinct CDR3 sequences, with 30% to 40% occurring only once. Sequencing was done on a sample of blood. These TCRs come from a woman aged 40 to 50 with Graves' hyperthyroidism.

J is TRBJ2-1 and V is TRBV29-1; D is unclear. V lost 4 bases and J 5 bases, leaving 9 bases between the germline ends. This CDR3 has 12 residues. Germline-derived CDR1 and CDR2 are SQVTM and ANQGSEA. The CDR3 nucleotides are TGCAGCGTTGGTCTTGCCAACAATGAGCAGTTCTTC. Protein sequence: CSVGLANNEQFF.

V usage is TRBV20-1 and J usage is TRBJ2-6; D is ambiguous. The V gene's germline CDR1 is DFQATT and CDR2 SNEGSKA (reference sequence). Deletions cut 4 bases from V and 2 bases from J, with 6 bases between. The CDR3 length is 13 residues. In nucleotides, the CDR3 is TGCAGTGCTACCTCCCCTGGGGCCAACGTCCTGACTTTC. As protein: CSATSPGANVLTF.

V and J are TRBV9 and TRBJ1-1, with 8 nucleotides matching TRBD1. CDR3 length: 13 amino acids. Germline-derived CDR1 and CDR2 are SGDLS and YYNGEE. V gave up 4 bases and J gave up 8 bases; unmatched junction bases: 7. Written as DNA, the CDR3 is TGTGCCAGCAGCCAGAGACAGGGGCGGGAAGCTTTCTTT. This translates into CASSQRQGREAFF.

The chain is built from TRBV7-8 and TRBJ1-5, with D unclear. Germline assignment: CDR1 SGHVS and CDR2 FQNEAQ. V shed 5 bases and J shed 2 bases, with 16 bases lying between them. The CDR3 totals 16 residues. This CDR3 reads CASSHPGYRGNQPQHF. The CDR3 DNA reads as TGTGCCAGCAGCCACCCGGGGTATAGGGGCAATCAGCCCCAGCATTTT.

The chain carries TRBV12-3 or TRBV12-4 and TRBJ1-5; maybe TRBD1 (6 bases). Trimming took 6 bases from V and 5 from J, leaving 14 bases between them. This CDR3 is 14 amino acids long. This CDR3 reads CASSYDRIYQPQHF. CDR3 nucleotides: TGTGCCAGCAGCTATGACAGGATCTATCAGCCCCAGCATTTT.

This clonotype occurred a few times. This chain connects TRBV12-3 or TRBV12-4 to TRBJ2-2; no clear D. The CDR3 runs 13 residues. V was shortened by 4 bases and J by 6 bases, with 9 bases between the two germline ends. CDR3 protein: CASSSHQAGELFF. CDR3 bases: TGTGCCAGCAGTTCTCATCAAGCCGGGGAGCTGTTTTTT.

This clonotype was observed once. This may be a read error: a much more frequent sequence differs by one nucleotide. This chain uses TRBV10-3 with TRBJ2-7, with 9 bases matching TRBD2. The V gene's germline CDR1 is ENHRY and CDR2 SYGVKD. There are 14 residues in the CDR3. The CDR3, as DNA: TGTGCCGTCAGTGGGGCCAGCGGGGGGTACGAGCAGTACTTC. It specifies CAVSGASGGYEQYF.

This clonotype was detected only a few times. The CDR3 region is CASKTYMGYTF. The DNA of the CDR3 is TGTGCCAGCAAAACGTATATGGGCTACACCTTC. V and J are TRBV10-3 and TRBJ1-2; D gene uncertain. Trimming removed 10 bases at V and 8 bases at J, with 14 bases between. This CDR3 is built from 11 residues. In germline, CDR1 is ENHRY, CDR2 SYGVKD.

The chain joins TRBV5-1 to TRBJ1-4, with 8 bases matching TRBD1. This CDR3 contains 16 residues. CDR1 is SGHRS, CDR2 YFSETQ, per germline. V lost 0 bases and J lost 8; bases outside the gene matches: 9. CDR3 nucleotides: TGCGCCAGCAGCTTGGCGGGACAGGCGGTAGGAGAAAAACTGTTTTTT. It is translated as CASSLAGQAVGEKLFF.

This clonotype was picked up one time. The final CDR3 position lacks the conserved phenylalanine or tryptophan, pointing to a likely read error. The limits of the CDR3 on the DNA are not certain, so only TCRdb's listed CDR3 is given. V and J are TRBV7-9 and TRBJ2-6; the table's D call TRBD2 went unverified against the DNA. The CDR3 has 14 amino acids, counting both end residues. Germline V gene data show CDR1 as SEHNR and CDR2 as FQNEAQ (reference sequence). The CDR3 sequence is CASSLPAGGPRANT.

This clonotype showed up just a few times. The J gene is TRBJ2-2, the V gene TRBV7-3; 8 bases are shared with TRBD2. The CDR3 covers 15 residues. The J segment lost 6 bases and the V segment lost 0 bases, leaving 3 bases of the junction unmatched. Germline loops: CDR1 SGHTA, CDR2 FQGTGA. This CDR3 reads CASSLTPTSAGELFF. CDR3 nucleotides: TGTGCCAGCAGCTTAACCCCGACTAGCGCCGGGGAGCTGTTTTTT.

J is TRBJ1-5 and V is TRBV2; D might be TRBD1 (5 bases). Germline assignment: CDR1 SNHLY and CDR2 FYNNEI. V was cut by 4 bases and J by 7 bases, with 14 bases left in between. The CDR3 covers 14 residues. CDR3 protein: CASSAQGYEQPQHF. CDR3 sequence (DNA): TGTGCCAGCAGTGCCCAGGGTTACGAGCAGCCCCAGCATTTT.

In its sample, this clonotype was seen many times. This rearrangement joins TRBV15 to TRBJ2-7, with D tentatively TRBD1 or TRBD2 (5 bases each). The CDR3 contains 13 residues. Germline CDR1 LNHNV, CDR2 YYDKDF (reference sequence). The V and J ends lost 8 bases and 1 base respectively, with 12 bases between them. The CDR3 region is CATGAGSSYEQYF. In nucleotides, the CDR3 is TGTGCCACCGGGGCAGGGAGTTCCTACGAGCAGTACTTC.

J is TRBJ2-5 and V is TRBV25-1; possible D gene TRBD1, 6 bases. Germline CDR1 is MGHDK and CDR2 is SYGVNS. The CDR3 spans 14 residues. V was clipped by 0 bases and J by 9 bases, with 14 bases between them. The CDR3 sequence is CASSEYGRGLPQYF. The CDR3 DNA follows: TGTGCCAGCAGTGAATATGGCAGGGGTTTACCCCAGTACTTC.

V usage is TRBV28 and J usage is TRBJ2-5; TRBD2 aligns across 9 bases. Trimming removed 5 bases from V and 5 bases from J; junction bases left unmatched: 9. Germline lookup yields CDR1 MDHEN and CDR2 SYDVKM. The CDR3 spans 15 residues. The CDR3 spells CASSPPRREGETQYF. The CDR3 bases are TGTGCCAGCAGTCCTCCGAGGCGGGAGGGGGAGACCCAGTACTTC.

This clonotype was observed many times. The CDR3: CATSRVLSWDRSYEQYF. CDR3 nucleotide sequence: TGTGCCACCAGCCGAGTACTATCTTGGGACAGGAGTTACGAGCAGTACTTC. The chain couples TRBV15 to TRBJ2-7; the match to TRBD1 covers 8 bases. Trimming removed 5 bases from V and 4 bases from J; junction bases left unmatched: 16. The CDR3 consists of 17 residues. The germline V gene encodes CDR1 LNHNV and CDR2 YYDKDF (reference sequence).

This clonotype was detected a few times. V is TRBV20-1 and J is TRBJ2-7; TRBD1 matches at 11 bases. The CDR3 has 16 amino acids. Looked up from germline, CDR1 is DFQATT and CDR2 is SNEGSKA (reference sequence). Germline trimming cut 6 bases from V and 4 bases from J; bases unmatched to any gene: 14. The CDR3 region is CSARGLPGQGVYEQYF. CDR3 DNA sequence: TGCAGTGCGCGAGGACTACCGGGACAGGGGGTGTACGAGCAGTACTTC.

The chain links TRBV5-1 to TRBJ2-7; 10 bases align to TRBD2. Losses at the gene ends were 1 base for V and 2 bases for J; bases not matched to a gene: 3. The CDR3 spans 15 residues. Per the germline V gene, CDR1 is SGHRS and CDR2 is YFSETQ. CDR3: CASSLSSGRTYEQYF. CDR3 in DNA: TGCGCCAGCAGCTTGTCTAGCGGGAGAACCTACGAGCAGTACTTC.

The V and J genes are TRBV12-3 or TRBV12-4 and TRBJ1-2, with D unresolved. Trimming removed 5 bases from V and 0 bases from J, with 13 bases in between. The CDR3 has 15 residues. The CDR3 DNA follows: TGTGCCAGCAGTCCAGCAGCGTCCTCTAACTATGGCTACACCTTC. It yields the protein CASSPAASSNYGYTF.

The table lists this clonotype with a few counts. The chain couples TRBV6-5 to TRBJ1-5, with a weak D call TRBD1 (6 bases). Deletions cut 2 bases from V and 7 bases from J, with 12 bases between. Germline lookup yields CDR1 MNHEY and CDR2 SVGAGI. The length of the CDR3 is 14 residues. CDR3 DNA: TGTGCCAGCAGTTACGGGGGGCCCGGGCAGCCCCAGCATTTT. Protein: CASSYGGPGQPQHF.

This chain uses TRBV7-9 with TRBJ2-7; 7 positions agree with TRBD1. The CDR3 runs to 15 residues. Trimming took 5 bases from V and 2 from J; bases not matched to a gene: 9. Germline assignment: CDR1 SEHNR and CDR2 FQNEAQ (reference sequence). DNA of the CDR3: TGTGCCAGCAGCCCGGACGTGACAGGGCCCTACGAGCAGTACTTC. Translation gives CASSPDVTGPYEQYF.

This clonotype was seen only once. The J gene is TRBJ2-3, the V gene TRBV7-9; TRBD2 might be the D (6 bases). This CDR3 spans 14 amino acids. Trimming cost V 8 bases and J 4 bases, with 16 bases left between them. Germline V gene data show CDR1 as SEHNR and CDR2 as FQNEAQ (reference sequence). Written as DNA, the CDR3 is TGTGCCAGCCTGACTAGAGAATTTGCAGATACGCAGTATTTT. Amino acid sequence: CASLTREFADTQYF.

This clonotype showed up many times. V gene TRBV20-1 combines with J gene TRBJ2-5; 7 positions match TRBD1. The CDR3 spans 15 residues. Germline loops: CDR1 DFQATT, CDR2 SNEGSKA (reference sequence). The V and J ends lost 4 bases and 5 bases, in that order; junction bases with no gene match: 13. The CDR3 DNA reads TGCAGTGCTAAACCGGGACAGAGCATTAAGGAGACCCAGTACTTC. It is translated as CSAKPGQSIKETQYF.

The chain carries TRBV7-3 and TRBJ2-1; D is possibly TRBD2 (6 bases). V gave up 0 bases and J gave up 9 bases, with 6 bases separating them. The CDR3 length is 12 residues. Germline V gene lookup returns CDR1 SGHTA and CDR2 FQGTGA. The CDR3 sequence is CASSLTGGEQFF. Here the CDR3 DNA reads TGTGCCAGCAGCTTAACGGGGGGTGAGCAGTTCTTC.

This clonotype was counted many times. The rearrangement links TRBV12-3 or TRBV12-4 to TRBJ1-3, with D unclear. Trimming cost V 3 bases and J 1 base, with 7 bases left between them. The CDR3 contains 14 residues. The chain's CDR3 is CASSFWESGNTIYF. In nucleotides, the CDR3 is TGTGCCAGCAGTTTCTGGGAGTCTGGAAACACCATATATTTT.

The genes are TRBV7-2 and TRBJ2-7, with 11 positions matching TRBD1. This CDR3 is 18 amino acids long. Unmatched junction bases numbered 19, after V lost 5 bases and J lost 7 bases. Looked up from germline, CDR1 is SGHTA and CDR2 is FQGNSA. CDR3: CASSRRDSSGTGGREQYF. The CDR3 DNA follows: TGTGCCAGCAGCCGGAGGGATAGTTCCGGGACAGGGGGGCGAGAGCAGTACTTC.

This rearrangement joins TRBV20-1 to TRBJ2-7, with D perhaps TRBD2 (6 bases). The CDR3 loop spans 12 amino acids. Germline V gene data show CDR1 as DFQATT and CDR2 as SNEGSKA (reference sequence). Trimming removed 0 bases from V and 5 bases from J, with 8 bases in between. The CDR3 region is CSAREGGDEQYF. CDR3 coding DNA: TGCAGTGCTAGAGAGGGCGGGGACGAGCAGTACTTC.